This T cell receptor beta chain appears in the sequencing data of a study of early T cells in non-severe SARS-CoV-2 infection. Across the whole study: Sequencing of unsorted whole blood was done on bulk RNA, leaving chains unpaired. Findings of the study overall: Anti-spike CD8 specificities were favored by VDJdb matching, whose results missed private and CD4 specificities.

The CDR3 is made up of 15 amino acids. Trimming left V 0 bases short and J 7 bases short, with 15 bases between. Germline CDR1 is LGHNA and CDR2 is YSLEER. This clonotype was recorded at least ten times. What it binds is unknown. Researchers tagged individual cDNA molecules with unique molecular identifiers. TCRdb re-called the 5' RACE reads with MiXCR, one entry per CDR3 protein. The sample lists roughly 52,000 distinct CDR3 sequences, around 6.9% occurring once. The receptor was derived from an adult who was a healthcare worker with PCR-confirmed SARS-CoV-2 infection or an uninfected control (not recorded which). The chain couples TRBV4-3 to TRBJ1-2, with D perhaps matching TRBD1 (6 bases). The sample consisted of whole blood, taken at baseline. CDR3 nucleotides: TGCGCCAGCAGCCAAGACAACCAGGGGCTGCCTGGCTACACCTTC. This sequence encodes CASSQDNQGLPGYTF.